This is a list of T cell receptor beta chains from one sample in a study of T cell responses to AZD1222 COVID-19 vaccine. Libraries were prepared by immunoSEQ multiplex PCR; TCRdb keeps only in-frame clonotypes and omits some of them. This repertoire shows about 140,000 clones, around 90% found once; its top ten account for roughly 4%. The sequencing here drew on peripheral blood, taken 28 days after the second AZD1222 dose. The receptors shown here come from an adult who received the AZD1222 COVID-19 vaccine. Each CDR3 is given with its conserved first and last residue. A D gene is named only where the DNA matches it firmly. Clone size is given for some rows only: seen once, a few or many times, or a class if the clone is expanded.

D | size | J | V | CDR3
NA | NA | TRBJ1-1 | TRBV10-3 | CAISNPGNTEAFF
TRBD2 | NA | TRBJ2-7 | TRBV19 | CASSPSGGARSYEQYF
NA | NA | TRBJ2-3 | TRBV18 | CASSPDTDTQYF
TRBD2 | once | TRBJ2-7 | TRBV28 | CATCGGSSYEQYF
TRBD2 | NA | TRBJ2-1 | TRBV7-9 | CASSSLLAGNEQFF
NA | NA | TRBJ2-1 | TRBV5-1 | CASSLRGSYNEQFF
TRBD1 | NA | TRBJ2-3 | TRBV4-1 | CASSQVLTGRADTQYF
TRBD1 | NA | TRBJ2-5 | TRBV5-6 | CASSYADRGETQYF
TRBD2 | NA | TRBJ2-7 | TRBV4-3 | CASSQQRTSSYEQYF
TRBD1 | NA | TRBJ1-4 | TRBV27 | CASSPVIRTGDEKLFF
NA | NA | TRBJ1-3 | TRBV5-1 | CASSLPGDGNTIYF
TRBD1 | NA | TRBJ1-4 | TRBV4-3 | CASSQDDQGGEKLFF
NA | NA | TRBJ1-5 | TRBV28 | CASSLYSPNQPQHF
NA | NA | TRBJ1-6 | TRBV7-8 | CASSPRTKGDNSPLHF
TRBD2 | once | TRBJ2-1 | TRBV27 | CASSWRTSGEYNEQFF
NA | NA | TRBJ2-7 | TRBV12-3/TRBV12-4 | CASSRSSYEQYF
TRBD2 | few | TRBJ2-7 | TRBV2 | CASAGEASSYEQYF
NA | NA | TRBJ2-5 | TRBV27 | CASSLDRPGTQETQYF
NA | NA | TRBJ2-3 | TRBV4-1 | CASRTPEDTQYF
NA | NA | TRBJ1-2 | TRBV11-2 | CASSLDLDYGYTF
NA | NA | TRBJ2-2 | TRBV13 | CASSDTRQGTTGELFF
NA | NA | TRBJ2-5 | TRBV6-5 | CASSYPGQTQETQYF
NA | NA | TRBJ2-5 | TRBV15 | CATSKGPETQYF
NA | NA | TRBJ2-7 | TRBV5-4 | CASRPWTSPDTYEQYF
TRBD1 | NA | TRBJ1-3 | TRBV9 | CASSVGTGVNTIYF
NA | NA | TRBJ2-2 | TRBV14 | CASSPTRGSSTGELFF
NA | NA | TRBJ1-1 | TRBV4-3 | CASSQDAGVGTEAFF
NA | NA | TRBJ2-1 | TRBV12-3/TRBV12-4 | CASSLGANEQFF
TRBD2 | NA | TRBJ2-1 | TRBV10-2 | CASSEEIAGAPKRFF
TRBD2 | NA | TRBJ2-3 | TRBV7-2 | CASSFSGGATDTQYF
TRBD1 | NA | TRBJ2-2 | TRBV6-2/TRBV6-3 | CASSFRTGRHTGELFF
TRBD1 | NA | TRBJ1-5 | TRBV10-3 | CAISTGGIQPQHF
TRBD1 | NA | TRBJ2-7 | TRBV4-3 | CASSQGRQGKALSYEQYF
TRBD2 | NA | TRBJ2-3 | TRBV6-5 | CASRPPGLVTDTQYF
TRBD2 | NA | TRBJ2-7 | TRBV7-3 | CASSSGGPNEQYF
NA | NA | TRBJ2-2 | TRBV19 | CASKPEFGTQDTGELFF
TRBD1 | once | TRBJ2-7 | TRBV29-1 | CSGGTGYEQYF
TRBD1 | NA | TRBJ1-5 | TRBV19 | CASSIGGQYQPQHF
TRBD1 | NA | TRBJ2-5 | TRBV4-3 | CASSQGRSRTGGTQYF
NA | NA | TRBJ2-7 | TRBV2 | CASSLPGHTYEQYF
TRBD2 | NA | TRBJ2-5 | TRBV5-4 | CASSLRGGEETQYF
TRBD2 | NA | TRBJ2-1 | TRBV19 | CATSKVAGPYNEQFF
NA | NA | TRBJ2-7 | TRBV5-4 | CASSSGTPSGQYF
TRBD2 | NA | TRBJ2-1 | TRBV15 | CATSRERGGRYNEQFF
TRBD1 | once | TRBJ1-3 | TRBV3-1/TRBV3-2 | CASSRRDRGNTIYF
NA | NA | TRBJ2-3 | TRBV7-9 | CASSLGAGSSTDTQYF
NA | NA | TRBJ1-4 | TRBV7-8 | CASSPNEKLFF
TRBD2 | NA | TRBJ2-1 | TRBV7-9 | CASMLLAESENNEQFF
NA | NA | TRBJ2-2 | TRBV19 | CASSAARQGVNTGELFF
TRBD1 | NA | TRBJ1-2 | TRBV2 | CASSLAGGRRTYGYTF
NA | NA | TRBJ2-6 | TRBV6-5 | CASSYRDSGANVLTF
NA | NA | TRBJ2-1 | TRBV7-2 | CASSLDSYNEQFF
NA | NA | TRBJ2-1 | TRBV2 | CASSERDYEQFF
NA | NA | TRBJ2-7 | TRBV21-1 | CASRQSPGPAGGSWAYEQYF
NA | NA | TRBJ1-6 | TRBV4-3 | CASSQGHPNSPLHF
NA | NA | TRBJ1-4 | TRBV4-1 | CASSQVVGRTNEKLFF
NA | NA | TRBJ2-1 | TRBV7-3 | CASSSRTPSSYNEQFF
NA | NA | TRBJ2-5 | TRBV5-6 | CASSPTWGADHQETQYF
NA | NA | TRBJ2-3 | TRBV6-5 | CASSPGRTSTDTQYF